What follows are 19 T cell receptor beta chains derived from one specimen sequenced in a study of blood T cell repertoires in COVID-19. Data came from immunoSEQ multiplex PCR; TCRdb stores just in-frame clones and leaves some out. Of some 320,000 clones detected, around 88% appear once; the ten largest clones hold 5.5% to 8%. The sequencing sample was made of peripheral blood. Receptors originate from a woman aged 25 to 39 who had recovered from COVID-19.

The CDR3 protein is CASSLGTRNEQFF. The DNA for the CDR3 is TGTGCCAGCAGTTTAGGGACACGCAATGAGCAGTTCTTC. J is TRBJ2-1 and V is TRBV12-3 or TRBV12-4; possibly TRBD1 for D (5 bases). This CDR3 region has 13 residues. Trimming removed 1 base at V and 6 bases at J, with 7 bases between.

V usage is TRBV18 and J usage is TRBJ1-1, with 8 bases aligning to TRBD1. The CDR3 sequence is 13 residues long. CDR1 and CDR2 (germline): KGHSH, LQKENI. The V and J ends lost 8 bases and 1 base, in that order; junction bases with no gene match: 3. The CDR3 sequence is CASGGQGNTEAFF. In DNA, the CDR3 is TGTGCCAGCGGAGGACAGGGGAACACTGAAGCTTTCTTT.

This clone has only one observation. V gene TRBV4-3 combines with J gene TRBJ2-7, with 12 bases identical to TRBD2. V shed 6 bases and J 4 bases; nucleotides not matched to a gene: 7. Germline V gives CDR1 LGHNA, CDR2 YSLEER. There are 15 residues in the CDR3. CDR3 protein: CASRKRLAGDYEQYF. The CDR3 DNA follows: TGCGCCAGCAGAAAACGACTAGCGGGGGATTACGAGCAGTACTTC.

The V and J genes are TRBV4-3 and TRBJ2-6, with 7 bases matching TRBD1. The CDR3 is made up of 16 amino acids. V gave up 1 base and J gave up 4 bases; unmatched junction bases: 4. Looked up from germline, CDR1 is LGHNA and CDR2 is YSLEER. CDR3 sequence (DNA): TGCGCCAGCAGCCAAGGACAGGGTACAGGGGCCAACGTCCTGACTTTC. Translation: CASSQGQGTGANVLTF.

The chain carries TRBV19 and TRBJ1-6; 7 bases match TRBD1. The CDR3 consists of 17 residues. Trimming cost V 7 bases and J 7 bases; bases outside gene matches: 16. The germline gives CDR1 LNHDA, CDR2 SQIVND (reference sequence). CDR3 sequence (DNA): TGTGCCAGTACCAATTCTATCAGGGGGAGCTTGAATTCACCCCTCCACTTT. Residues: CASTNSIRGSLNSPLHF.

This chain connects TRBV7-2 to TRBJ1-6; 7 bases map to TRBD1. Germline CDR1 and CDR2: SGHTA and FQGNSA. The CDR3 has 16 residues. The V segment lost 3 bases and the J segment 0 bases; nucleotides outside the gene matches: 2. The CDR3 loop reads CASSLTGSSYNSPLHF. The CDR3 nucleotides are TGTGCCAGCAGCTTGACAGGGAGCTCCTATAATTCACCCCTCCACTTT.

The chain is built from TRBV5-6 and TRBJ1-4; D is unresolved. Germline CDR1 is SGHDT and CDR2 is YYEEEE. V was clipped by 0 bases and J by 0 bases, with 18 bases between them. CDR3 length equals 19 residues. DNA of the CDR3: TGTGCCAGCAGCTTGGTGCAGTTCAGTATTCAGGCAACTAATGAAAAACTGTTTTTT. This translates into CASSLVQFSIQATNEKLFF.

The chain joins TRBV4-2 to TRBJ2-1; 16 bases are a match to TRBD2. V was pared by 1 base and J by 4 bases, with 4 bases of the junction left unmatched. This CDR3 has 18 residues. CDR1 and CDR2 (germline): LGHNA, YNFKEQ. The CDR3 spells CASSQGGTSGGGYNEQFF. CDR3 DNA: TGTGCCAGCAGCCAAGGAGGGACTAGCGGGGGGGGTTACAATGAGCAGTTCTTC.

The chain uses TRBV20-1 and TRBJ2-1; D unresolved. Germline V CDR1 and CDR2: DFQATT, SNEGSKA (reference sequence). V lost 6 bases and J 4 bases, leaving 7 bases between the germline ends. The CDR3 runs to 11 residues. The CDR3 DNA reads as TGCAGTGCGTTACAGTACAATGAGCAGTTCTTC. Protein: CSALQYNEQFF.

This clone was detected only once. The chain is built from TRBV5-1 and TRBJ1-1; 8 bases agree with TRBD1. CDR3 length: 15 residues. Per the germline V gene, CDR1 is SGHRS and CDR2 is YFSETQ. V lost 2 bases, J lost 1 base, and 4 bases stayed unmatched. The CDR3 nucleotides are TGCGCCAGCAGCTTCTTGGGACAGGCGAACACTGAAGCTTTCTTT. Amino acids: CASSFLGQANTEAFF. Variable domain in full (rest from reference TRBV5-1 and TRBJ1-1): KAGVTQTPRYLIKTRGQQVTLSCSPISGHRSVSWYQQTPGQGLQFLFEYFSETQRNKGNFPGRFSGRQFSNSRSEMNVSTLELGDSALYLCASSFLGQANTEAFFGQGTRLTVV.

The chain has TRBV5-1 and TRBJ1-1; TRBD1 aligns across 7 bases. The CDR3 runs 15 residues. CDR1 and CDR2 from the germline V gene are SGHRS and YFSETQ. Losses at the gene ends were 4 bases for V and 4 bases for J; bases not matched to a gene: 10. The CDR3, as DNA: TGCGCCAGCAGCGTAAGACAGGGAAGGGGCACTGAAGCTTTCTTT. Its protein is CASSVRQGRGTEAFF.

J is TRBJ2-7 and V is TRBV18; 9 bases align to TRBD1. The germline V gene has CDR1 KGHSH and CDR2 LQKENI. Germline trimming cut 3 bases from V and 6 bases from J; bases unmatched to any gene: 9. CDR3 length: 15 amino acids. CDR3 loop: CASSPIAGTGSEQYF. As DNA, the CDR3 is TGTGCCAGCTCACCTATCGCCGGGACAGGGTCCGAGCAGTACTTC.

The gene calls are TRBV30 and TRBJ1-5, with TRBD1 matching 10 bases. Per the germline V gene, CDR1 is GTSNPN and CDR2 is SVGIG (reference sequence). With V trimmed by 3 bases and J by 0 bases, 14 bases remained unmatched. This CDR3 contains 19 residues. Written as DNA, the CDR3 is TGTGCCTGGAGAGGGCCGGGACAGGGGATACCCATTAGCAATCAGCCCCAGCATTTT. This gives the protein CAWRGPGQGIPISNQPQHF. The variable domain in full, with the rest retrieved from reference TRBV30 and TRBJ1-5, is SQTIHQWPATLVQPVGSPLSLECTVEGTSNPNLYWYRQAAGRGLQLLFYSVGIGQISSEVPQNLSASRPQDRQFILSSKKLLLSDSGFYLCAWRGPGQGIPISNQPQHFGDGTRLSIL.

The chain joins TRBV7-6 to TRBJ2-7, with D possibly matching TRBD1 (5 bases). The CDR3 consists of 14 residues. Germline V gene sequence: CDR1 SGHVS, CDR2 FNYEAQ. The V gene lost 3 bases and the J gene lost 0 bases, with 9 bases spanning the gap. This CDR3 reads CASSFDSRSYEQYF. In DNA, the CDR3 is TGTGCCAGCAGCTTCGACAGCCGCTCCTACGAGCAGTACTTC.

The chain employs TRBV12-3 or TRBV12-4 and TRBJ1-2, with unresolved D. The CDR3 totals 11 residues. Trimming removed 6 bases from V and 6 bases from J, with 8 bases in between. CDR3 protein: CASSPLHGYTF. For the CDR3, the DNA is TGTGCCAGCAGCCCCCTCCATGGCTACACCTTC.

The chain links TRBV27 to TRBJ1-5; 7 nucleotides match TRBD1. The CDR3 has 14 amino acids. Germline trimming cut 3 bases from V and 6 bases from J; bases unmatched to any gene: 5. Germline-derived CDR1 and CDR2 are MNHEY and SMNVEV (reference sequence). CDR3 amino acids: CASSFKGAGQPQHF. The CDR3 DNA reads as TGTGCCAGCAGTTTCAAGGGGGCCGGTCAGCCCCAGCATTTT.

In this sample, this clone turned up a few times. The chain combines TRBV12-2 with TRBJ1-5. TRBV12-2 is assigned pseudogene status. The CDR3 covers 16 residues. CDR3 sequence: CASRFSACPSNQPQHF. CDR3 DNA sequence: TGTGCAAGTCGCTTTAGCGCCTGCCCTAGCAATCAGCCCCAGCATTTT.

The rearrangement joins TRBV6-1 to TRBJ2-7, with TRBD1 matching over 7 bases. Germline V gives CDR1 MNHNS, CDR2 SASEGT. The CDR3 extends over 16 amino acids. Trimming at V came to 3 bases and at J to 2 bases, leaving 10 bases not matched to a gene. The CDR3 loop reads CASSEQATGYPYEQYF. CDR3 DNA: TGTGCCAGCAGTGAGCAGGCGACAGGGTATCCCTACGAGCAGTACTTC.

The V and J genes are TRBV2 and TRBJ2-7; D possibly corresponds to TRBD2 (5 bases). The CDR3 runs 13 residues. The germline V and J ends were trimmed by 2 bases and 5 bases, with 10 bases remaining between them. CDR1 SNHLY and CDR2 FYNNEI come from the germline V gene. DNA for the CDR3: TGTGCCAGCAGTGAAAGGGCGGGCGACGAGCAGTACTTC. Residues: CASSERAGDEQYF.